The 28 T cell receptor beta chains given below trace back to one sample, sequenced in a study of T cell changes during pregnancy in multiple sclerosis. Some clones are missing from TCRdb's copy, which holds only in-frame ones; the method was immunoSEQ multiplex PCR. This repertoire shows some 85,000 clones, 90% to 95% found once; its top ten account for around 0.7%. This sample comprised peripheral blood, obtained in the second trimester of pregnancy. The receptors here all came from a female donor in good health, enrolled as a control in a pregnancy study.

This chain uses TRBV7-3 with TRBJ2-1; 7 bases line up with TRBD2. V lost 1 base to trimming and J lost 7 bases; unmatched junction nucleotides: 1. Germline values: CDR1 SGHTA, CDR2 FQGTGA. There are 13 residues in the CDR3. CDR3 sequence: CASSLKGGNEQFF. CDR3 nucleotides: TGTGCCAGCAGCTTAAAGGGAGGGAATGAGCAGTTCTTC.

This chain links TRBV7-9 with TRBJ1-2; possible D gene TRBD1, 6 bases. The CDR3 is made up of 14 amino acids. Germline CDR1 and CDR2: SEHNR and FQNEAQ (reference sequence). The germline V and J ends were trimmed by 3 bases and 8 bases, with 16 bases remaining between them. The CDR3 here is CASSFTGTVRGYTF. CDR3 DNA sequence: TGTGCCAGCAGCTTCACAGGGACCGTGAGGGGCTACACCTTC.

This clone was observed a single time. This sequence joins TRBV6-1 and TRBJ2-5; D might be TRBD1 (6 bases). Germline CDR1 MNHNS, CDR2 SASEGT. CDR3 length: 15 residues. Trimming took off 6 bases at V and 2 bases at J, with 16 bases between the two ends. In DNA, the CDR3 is TGTGCCAGCAGCGTACTGGGGGCCCGGCAAGAGACCCAGTACTTC. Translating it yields CASSVLGARQETQYF.

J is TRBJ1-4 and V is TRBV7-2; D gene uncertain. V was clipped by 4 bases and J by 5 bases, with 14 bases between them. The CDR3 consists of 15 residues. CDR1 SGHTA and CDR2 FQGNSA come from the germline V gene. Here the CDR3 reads CASSSAQEINEKLFF. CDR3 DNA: TGTGCCAGCAGCTCAGCCCAGGAAATAAATGAAAAACTGTTTTTT. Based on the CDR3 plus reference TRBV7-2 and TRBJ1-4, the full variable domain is GAGVSQSPSNKVTEKGKDVELRCDPISGHTALYWYRQSLGQGLEFLIYFQGNSAPDKSGLPSDRFSAERTGGSVSTLTIQRTQQEDSAVYLCASSSAQEINEKLFFGSGTQLSVL.

CDR3 loop: CASSDRGGSTDTQYF. The CDR3, as DNA: TGTGCCAGCAGTGATCGCGGGGGAAGCACAGATACGCAGTATTTT. The chain couples TRBV6-4 to TRBJ2-3; 7 bases fit TRBD2. V trimming: 3 bases; J trimming: 0 bases; junction bases outside the gene matches: 3. Germline V lookup: CDR1 MRHNA, CDR2 SNTAGT. The CDR3 covers 15 residues.

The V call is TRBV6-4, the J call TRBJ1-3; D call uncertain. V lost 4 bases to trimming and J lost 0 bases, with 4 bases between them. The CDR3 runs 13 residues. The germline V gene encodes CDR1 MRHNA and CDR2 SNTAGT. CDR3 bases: TGTGCCAGCAGTGTTCACTCTGGAAACACCATATATTTT. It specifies CASSVHSGNTIYF.

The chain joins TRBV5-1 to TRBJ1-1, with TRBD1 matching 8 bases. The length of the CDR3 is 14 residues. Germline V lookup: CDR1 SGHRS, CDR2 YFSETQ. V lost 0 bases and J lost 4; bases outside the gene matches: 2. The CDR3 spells CASSLGQGSTEAFF. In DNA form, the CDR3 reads TGCGCCAGCAGCTTGGGACAGGGGAGCACTGAAGCTTTCTTT.

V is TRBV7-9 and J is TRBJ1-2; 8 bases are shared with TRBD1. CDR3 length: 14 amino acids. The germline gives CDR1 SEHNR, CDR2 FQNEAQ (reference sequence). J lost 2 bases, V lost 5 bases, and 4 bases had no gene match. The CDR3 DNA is TGTGCCAGCAGCCCCGGACAGGGAAACTATGGCTACACCTTC. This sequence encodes CASSPGQGNYGYTF. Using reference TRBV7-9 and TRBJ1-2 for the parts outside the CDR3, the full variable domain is DTGVSQNPRHKITKRGQNVTFRCDPISEHNRLYWYRQTLGQGPEFLTYFQNEAQLEKSRLLSDRFSAERPKGSFSTLEIQRTEQGDSAMYLCASSPGQGNYGYTFGSGTRLTVV.

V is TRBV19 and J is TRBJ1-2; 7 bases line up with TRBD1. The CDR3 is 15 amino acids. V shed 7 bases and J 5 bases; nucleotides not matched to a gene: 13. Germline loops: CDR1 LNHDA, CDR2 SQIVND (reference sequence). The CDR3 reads CASNPATGSRYGYTF. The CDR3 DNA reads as TGTGCCAGTAATCCGGCGACAGGGTCCCGTTATGGCTACACCTTC.

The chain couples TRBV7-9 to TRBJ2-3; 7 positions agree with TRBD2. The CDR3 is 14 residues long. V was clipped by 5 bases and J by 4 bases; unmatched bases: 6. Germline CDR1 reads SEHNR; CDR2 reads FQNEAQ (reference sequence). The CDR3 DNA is TGTGCCAGCAGCCCATGGGAGGGTTCAGATACGCAGTATTTT. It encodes CASSPWEGSDTQYF.

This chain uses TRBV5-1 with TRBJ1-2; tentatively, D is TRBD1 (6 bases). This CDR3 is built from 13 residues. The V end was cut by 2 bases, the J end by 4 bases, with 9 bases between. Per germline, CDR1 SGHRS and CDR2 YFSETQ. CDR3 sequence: CASSLGQLYGYTF. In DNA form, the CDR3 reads TGCGCCAGCAGCTTAGGACAGCTCTATGGCTACACCTTC. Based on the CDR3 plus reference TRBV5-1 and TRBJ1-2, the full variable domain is KAGVTQTPRYLIKTRGQQVTLSCSPISGHRSVSWYQQTPGQGLQFLFEYFSETQRNKGNFPGRFSGRQFSNSRSEMNVSTLELGDSALYLCASSLGQLYGYTFGSGTRLTVV.

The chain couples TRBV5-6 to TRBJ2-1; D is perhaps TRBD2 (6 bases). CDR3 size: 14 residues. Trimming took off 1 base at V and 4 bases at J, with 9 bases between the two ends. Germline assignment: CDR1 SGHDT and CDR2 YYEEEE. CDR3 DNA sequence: TGTGCCAGCAGCTTGTGGGGGGATTACAATGAGCAGTTCTTC. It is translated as CASSLWGDYNEQFF.

DNA of the CDR3: TGCGCCAGCAGCTTGGCCCTCTCTGGAAACACCATATATTTT. Amino acid sequence: CASSLALSGNTIYF. The genes are TRBV5-1 and TRBJ1-3; D is undetermined. CDR3 size: 14 residues. Germline assignment: CDR1 SGHRS and CDR2 YFSETQ. Trimming pared 0 bases from V and 0 bases from J, leaving 4 bases between.

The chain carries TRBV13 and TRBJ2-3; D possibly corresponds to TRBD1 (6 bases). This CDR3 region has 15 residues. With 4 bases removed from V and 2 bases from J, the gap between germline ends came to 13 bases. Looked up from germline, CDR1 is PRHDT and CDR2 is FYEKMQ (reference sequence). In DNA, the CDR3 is TGTGCCAGCAGCTACGAGCAGGGGATCACAGATACGCAGTATTTT. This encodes CASSYEQGITDTQYF.

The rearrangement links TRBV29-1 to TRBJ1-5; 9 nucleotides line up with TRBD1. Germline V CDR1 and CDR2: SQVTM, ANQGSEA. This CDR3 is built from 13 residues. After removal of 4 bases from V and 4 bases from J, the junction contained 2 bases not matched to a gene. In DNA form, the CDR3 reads TGCAGCGTTGGTGGGACAGGGAATCAGCCCCAGCATTTT. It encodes CSVGGTGNQPQHF.

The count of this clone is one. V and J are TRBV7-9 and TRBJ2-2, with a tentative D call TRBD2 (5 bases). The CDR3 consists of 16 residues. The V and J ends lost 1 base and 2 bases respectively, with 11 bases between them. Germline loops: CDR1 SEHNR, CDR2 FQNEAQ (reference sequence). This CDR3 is CASSLVSVSNTGELFF. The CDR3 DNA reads TGTGCCAGCAGCTTAGTTAGCGTCAGCAACACCGGGGAGCTGTTTTTT.

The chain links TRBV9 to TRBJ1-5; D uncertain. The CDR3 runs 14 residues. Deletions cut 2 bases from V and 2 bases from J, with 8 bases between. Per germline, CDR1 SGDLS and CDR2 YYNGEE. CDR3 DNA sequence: TGTGCCAGCAGCGTGATGGAGGGCAATCAGCCCCAGCATTTT. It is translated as CASSVMEGNQPQHF.

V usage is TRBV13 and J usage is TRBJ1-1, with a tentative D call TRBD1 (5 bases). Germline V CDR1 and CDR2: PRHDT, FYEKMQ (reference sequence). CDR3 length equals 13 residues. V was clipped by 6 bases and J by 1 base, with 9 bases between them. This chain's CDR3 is CASSFTGNTEAFF. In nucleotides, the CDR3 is TGTGCCAGCAGTTTCACAGGGAACACTGAAGCTTTCTTT.

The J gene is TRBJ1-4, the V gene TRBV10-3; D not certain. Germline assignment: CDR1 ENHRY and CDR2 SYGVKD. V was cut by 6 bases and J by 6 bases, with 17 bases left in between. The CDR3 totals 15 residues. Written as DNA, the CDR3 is TGTGCCATCAGCGTTGGGGAATCAGCGGATGAAAAACTGTTTTTT. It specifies CAISVGESADEKLFF.

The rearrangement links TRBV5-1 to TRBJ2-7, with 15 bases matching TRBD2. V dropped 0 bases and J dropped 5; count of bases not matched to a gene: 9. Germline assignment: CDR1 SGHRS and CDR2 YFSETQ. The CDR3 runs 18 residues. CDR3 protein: CASSLAGTSGGPPDEQYF. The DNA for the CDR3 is TGCGCCAGCAGCTTGGCGGGGACTAGCGGGGGGCCTCCCGACGAGCAGTACTTC.

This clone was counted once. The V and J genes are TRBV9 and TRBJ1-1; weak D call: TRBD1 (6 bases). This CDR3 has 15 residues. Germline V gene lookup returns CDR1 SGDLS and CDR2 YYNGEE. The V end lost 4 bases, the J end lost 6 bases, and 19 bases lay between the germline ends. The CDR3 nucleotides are TGTGCCAGCAGCCCGCAAGGGGGTTCTAGGTCTGAAGCTTTCTTT. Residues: CASSPQGGSRSEAFF.

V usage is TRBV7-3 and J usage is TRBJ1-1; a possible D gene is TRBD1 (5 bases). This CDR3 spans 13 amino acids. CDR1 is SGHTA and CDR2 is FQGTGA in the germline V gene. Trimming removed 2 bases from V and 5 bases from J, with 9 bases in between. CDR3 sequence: CASSLQGGTEAFF. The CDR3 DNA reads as TGTGCCAGCAGCTTACAGGGAGGGACTGAAGCTTTCTTT.

The CDR3 sequence: CASSISNRVETQYF. CDR3 in DNA: TGTGCCAGTAGTATATCTAACCGGGTTGAGACCCAGTACTTC. This rearrangement joins TRBV19 to TRBJ2-5; D uncertain. The V gene lost 2 bases and the J gene lost 5 bases, with 12 bases spanning the gap. This CDR3 comprises 14 residues. Germline V gives CDR1 LNHDA, CDR2 SQIVND (reference sequence).

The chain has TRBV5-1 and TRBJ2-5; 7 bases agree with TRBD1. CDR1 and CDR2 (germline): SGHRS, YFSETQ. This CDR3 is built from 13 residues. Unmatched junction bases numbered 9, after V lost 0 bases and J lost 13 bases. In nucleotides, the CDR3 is TGCGCCAGCAGCTTGGAGACAGGGACAACCTCGTACTTC. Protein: CASSLETGTTSYF.

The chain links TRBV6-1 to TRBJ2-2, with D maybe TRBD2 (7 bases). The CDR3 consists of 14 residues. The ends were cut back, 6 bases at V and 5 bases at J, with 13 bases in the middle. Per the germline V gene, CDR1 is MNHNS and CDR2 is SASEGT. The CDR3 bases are TGTGCCAGCAGCGACCGGGGGGCAACCGGGGAGCTGTTTTTT. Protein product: CASSDRGATGELFF.

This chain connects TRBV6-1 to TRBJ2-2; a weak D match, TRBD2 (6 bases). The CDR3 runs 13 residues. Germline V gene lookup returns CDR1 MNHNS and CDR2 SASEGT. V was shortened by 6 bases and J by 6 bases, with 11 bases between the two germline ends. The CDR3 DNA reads TGTGCCAGCAGGAGGGAGGTGGCCGGGGAGCTGTTTTTT. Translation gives CASRREVAGELFF.

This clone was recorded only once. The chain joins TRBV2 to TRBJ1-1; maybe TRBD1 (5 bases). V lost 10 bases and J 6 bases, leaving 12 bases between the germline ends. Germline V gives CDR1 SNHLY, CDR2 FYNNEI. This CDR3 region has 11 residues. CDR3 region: CATRGGPEAFF. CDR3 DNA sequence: TGTGCCACCCGGGGGGGTCCTGAAGCTTTCTTT.

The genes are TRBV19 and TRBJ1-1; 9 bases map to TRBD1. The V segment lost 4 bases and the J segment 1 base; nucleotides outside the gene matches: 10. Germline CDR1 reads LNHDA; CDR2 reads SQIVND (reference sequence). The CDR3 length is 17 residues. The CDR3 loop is CASSKRQGVLTNTEAFF. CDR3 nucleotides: TGTGCCAGTAGTAAACGACAGGGGGTTTTAACGAACACTGAAGCTTTCTTT.